What follows are 27 T cell receptor beta chains derived from one specimen sequenced in a study of T-cell reconstitution after alpha-beta-depleted transplantation in children. Construction of the TCRbeta library involved unique molecular identifiers. MiXCR, run by TCRdb on the PCR reads, gives a single entry per CDR3 protein. Among around 270,000 distinct CDR3 sequences listed, roughly 9.1% were seen once. Sequencing was performed on PBMCs, taken before TCRalphabeta/CD19-depleted stem cell transplant. The source of these receptors is a boy less than two years old with acute myeloid leukemia, due to receive a stem cell transplant.

The table lists this clonotype with a few counts. The rearrangement uses TRBV20-1 and TRBJ2-3; a weak D match, TRBD2 (7 bases). The V and J ends lost 6 bases and 2 bases respectively, with 15 bases between them. Per the germline V gene, CDR1 is DFQATT and CDR2 is SNEGSKA (reference sequence). CDR3 length: 14 amino acids. This chain's CDR3 is CSARKGGATDTQYF. In DNA form, the CDR3 reads TGCAGTGCCCGCAAAGGGGGGGCCACAGATACGCAGTATTTT.

This clonotype was found many times. The CDR3 here is CASRLDRNTEAFF. DNA of the CDR3: TGCGCCAGCAGGCTAGACAGGAACACTGAAGCTTTCTTT. The chain employs TRBV5-1 and TRBJ1-1; D is perhaps TRBD1 (5 bases). Germline-derived CDR1 and CDR2 are SGHRS and YFSETQ. The ends were cut back, 5 bases at V and 1 base at J, with 9 bases in the middle. CDR3 length equals 13 residues.

There are many counts of this clonotype. J is TRBJ1-5 and V is TRBV28; 11 bases align to TRBD1. CDR1 is MDHEN, CDR2 SYDVKM, per germline. J was trimmed by 5 bases and V by 6 bases; bases with no gene match: 6. The CDR3 covers 15 residues. The CDR3 region is CASRPRTGGHQPQHF. The CDR3, as DNA: TGTGCCAGCAGACCCAGGACAGGGGGCCATCAGCCCCAGCATTTT.

This clonotype has only one observation. This chain connects TRBV19 to TRBJ2-3, with D hard to call. The V gene's germline CDR1 is LNHDA and CDR2 SQIVND (reference sequence). The ends were cut back, 5 bases at V and 3 bases at J, with 12 bases in the middle. The CDR3 contains 14 residues. CDR3 amino acids: CASSWRIGTDTQYF. The CDR3 bases are TGTGCCAGTAGTTGGAGAATTGGTACAGATACGCAGTATTTT. The variable domain in full, completed from reference TRBV19 and TRBJ2-3, reads DGGITQSPKYLFRKEGQNVTLSCEQNLNHDAMYWYRQDPGQGLRLIYYSQIVNDFQKGDIAEGYSVSREKKESFPLTVTSAQKNPTAFYLCASSWRIGTDTQYFGPGTRLTVL.

This clonotype has at least ten counts. The V gene is TRBV12-3 or TRBV12-4, the J gene TRBJ2-5; 9 nucleotides agree with TRBD1. The CDR3 is 15 residues long. The trim removed 4 bases at V and 5 bases at J, leaving 8 bases unmatched. CDR3 sequence reads: CASSSPGTGRETQYF. In nucleotides, the CDR3 is TGTGCCAGCAGTTCCCCCGGGACAGGGAGGGAGACCCAGTACTTC.

A word on this clonotype: This may be a read error, as it is one base from a much larger clone. The chain carries TRBV4-1 and TRBJ1-6; no definite D call. CDR1 is MGHRA, CDR2 YSYEKL, per germline. The CDR3 is made up of 16 amino acids. Trimming removed 2 bases at V and 4 bases at J, with 12 bases between. The CDR3 spells CASSQLRCQYNSPLHF. DNA for the CDR3: TGCGCCAGCAGCCAACTCAGGTGCCAGTATAATTCACCCCTCCACTTT.

In this sample, this clonotype turned up a few times. The V call is TRBV3-1, the J call TRBJ2-5, with a tentative D call TRBD2 (6 bases). Trimming took off 0 bases at V and 3 bases at J, with 14 bases between the two ends. The CDR3 loop spans 16 amino acids. Germline V gene lookup returns CDR1 LGHDT and CDR2 YNNKEL (reference sequence). The CDR3 reads CASSQEGAGPEETQYF. The CDR3, as DNA: TGTGCCAGCAGCCAAGAAGGGGCGGGGCCTGAAGAGACCCAGTACTTC.

With respect to this clonotype: This could be a read error, since a much larger clone is one nucleotide away. The V gene is TRBV12-3 or TRBV12-4, the J gene TRBJ2-1; unclear D gene. Trimming pared 7 bases from V and 10 bases from J, leaving 11 bases between. This CDR3 comprises 11 residues. The DNA of the CDR3 is TGTGCCAGCACCCTCGCAGAGGAGCAGTTCTTC. It is translated as CASTLAEEQFF.

V is TRBV20-1 and J is TRBJ2-7; 10 bases are a match to TRBD2. V lost 1 base, J lost 3 bases, and 9 bases stayed unmatched. In germline, CDR1 is DFQATT, CDR2 SNEGSKA (reference sequence). This CDR3 is 16 amino acids long. DNA of the CDR3: TGCAGTGCTAGAGGCCTAGCGGGAGCTCCAAGCTACGAGCAGTACTTC. Amino acids: CSARGLAGAPSYEQYF.

This clonotype was counted many times. V and J are TRBV10-3 and TRBJ2-5; D perhaps matches TRBD1 (6 bases). This CDR3 is built from 15 residues. The germline CDR1 and CDR2 sequences are ENHRY and SYGVKD. Trimming pared 5 bases from V and 1 base from J, leaving 14 bases between. The CDR3 sequence is CAISQRDRFQETQYF. In DNA, the CDR3 is TGTGCCATCAGTCAACGCGACAGGTTCCAAGAGACCCAGTACTTC.

This clonotype was seen at least ten times. The rearrangement links TRBV4-2 to TRBJ2-7; 10 bases are a match to TRBD2. V shed 1 base, J shed 3 bases, and the junction held 6 bases outside the gene matches. Germline values: CDR1 LGHNA, CDR2 YNFKEQ. The CDR3 is 16 residues long. In DNA, the CDR3 is TGTGCCAGCAGCCAAGCGGGGACTAGCGAGGGCTACGAGCAGTACTTC. Its translation is CASSQAGTSEGYEQYF.

The chain has TRBV29-1 and TRBJ2-1; 12 bases fit TRBD2. CDR1 SQVTM and CDR2 ANQGSEA come from the germline V gene. CDR3 length: 19 residues. With 4 bases clipped from V and 7 bases from J, the junction kept 20 bases outside the gene matches. CDR3 sequence (DNA): TGCAGCGTTGGGGAGGGGGAGGTTCGACTAGCGGGAGAGACTAATGAGCAGTTCTTC. It is translated as CSVGEGEVRLAGETNEQFF.

This clonotype was seen at least ten times. The chain is built from TRBV5-5 and TRBJ2-2; D remains ambiguous. Germline lookup yields CDR1 SGHKS and CDR2 YYEKEE (reference sequence). The CDR3 is 14 residues long. Trimming shortened V by 1 base and J by 0 bases, and 4 bases separated the two germline ends. The CDR3 here is CASSLSANTGELFF. The CDR3, as DNA: TGTGCCAGCAGCTTGAGTGCGAACACCGGGGAGCTGTTTTTT.

The V and J genes are TRBV28 and TRBJ2-5, with a weak D call TRBD2 (6 bases). V lost 3 bases and J lost 5, with 19 bases in between. The germline CDR1 and CDR2 sequences are MDHEN and SYDVKM. The CDR3 is 16 residues long. CDR3 protein: CASSFSLQGGGETQYF. CDR3 nucleotide sequence: TGTGCCAGCAGTTTTTCCCTCCAGGGAGGCGGGGAGACCCAGTACTTC.

This clonotype has a count of ten or more. This chain joins TRBV5-1 and TRBJ2-3; a possible D gene is TRBD1 (5 bases). The CDR3 spans 15 residues. Trimming cost V 0 bases and J 0 bases, with 8 bases left between them. Germline V gene lookup returns CDR1 SGHRS and CDR2 YFSETQ. CDR3 nucleotide sequence: TGCGCCAGCAGCTTGGACAGGTCCAGCACAGATACGCAGTATTTT. Amino acids: CASSLDRSSTDTQYF.

The chain uses TRBV29-1 and TRBJ2-7; tentatively, D is TRBD1 (6 bases). V was pared by 4 bases and J by 0 bases, with 13 bases between. Germline V gives CDR1 SQVTM, CDR2 ANQGSEA. The CDR3 loop spans 14 amino acids. CDR3 sequence (DNA): TGCAGCGTTGCAAGGCAGGGGAACTCCTACGAGCAGTACTTC. As protein: CSVARQGNSYEQYF.

This clonotype was seen only a few times. This sequence joins TRBV2 and TRBJ1-5; D uncertain. The germline V gene has CDR1 SNHLY and CDR2 FYNNEI. Trimming took off 3 bases at V and 8 bases at J, with 8 bases between the two ends. This CDR3 comprises 12 residues. CDR3 sequence (DNA): TGTGCCAGCAGTGAGCCTAGTGAGCCCCAGCATTTT. Protein product: CASSEPSEPQHF.

This clonotype has at least ten counts. This chain links TRBV18 with TRBJ2-7; the D is unclear. This CDR3 contains 13 residues. V was trimmed by 3 bases and J by 1 base, leaving 7 bases between them. Looked up from germline, CDR1 is KGHSH and CDR2 is LQKENI. As DNA, the CDR3 is TGTGCCAGCTCACCCGGCAGTTCCTACGAGCAGTACTTC. It specifies CASSPGSSYEQYF.

V usage is TRBV14 and J usage is TRBJ1-1; D not resolved. With 2 bases removed from V and 4 bases from J, the gap between germline ends came to 8 bases. Germline values: CDR1 SGHDN, CDR2 FVKESK. The CDR3 spans 13 residues. This CDR3 is CASSQWPLTEAFF. The CDR3 DNA reads as TGTGCCAGCAGCCAATGGCCCCTCACTGAAGCTTTCTTT.

V is TRBV7-8 and J is TRBJ2-5, with D possibly being TRBD1 (5 bases). Germline V gene lookup returns CDR1 SGHVS and CDR2 FQNEAQ. Trimming took 0 bases from V and 4 from J, leaving 15 bases between them. The CDR3 runs 16 residues. The CDR3 DNA is TGTGCCAGCAGCTTAGCGCGTCTAGACAGAAGAGAGACCCAGTACTTC. Translation: CASSLARLDRRETQYF.

The rearrangement links TRBV3-1 to TRBJ2-6; D might be TRBD1 (5 bases). Deletions cut 0 bases from V and 4 bases from J, with 10 bases between. CDR3 length equals 16 residues. Looked up from germline, CDR1 is LGHDT and CDR2 is YNNKEL (reference sequence). The CDR3 nucleotides read TGTGCCAGCAGCCAAGATCATGGGGCGGGGGCCAACGTCCTGACTTTC. The encoded protein is CASSQDHGAGANVLTF.

The V and J genes are TRBV5-6 and TRBJ2-7; TRBD2 matches 10 bases. The germline V gene has CDR1 SGHDT and CDR2 YYEEEE. Germline trimming cut 2 bases from V and 4 bases from J; bases unmatched to any gene: 6. CDR3 length: 15 residues. CDR3 sequence reads: CASSFATSGFYEQYF. The CDR3 DNA is TGTGCCAGCAGCTTTGCGACTAGCGGGTTTTACGAGCAGTACTTC.

This clonotype appeared a few times. V usage is TRBV20-1 and J usage is TRBJ2-7; either TRBD1 or TRBD2 may supply D (5 bases each). The germline V gene has CDR1 DFQATT and CDR2 SNEGSKA (reference sequence). This CDR3 is 12 amino acids long. V lost 3 bases and J lost 3, with 9 bases in between. CDR3 DNA: TGCAGTGCTAGCGGGACGGTCTACGAGCAGTACTTC. It specifies CSASGTVYEQYF.

This clonotype has just a few counts. The gene calls are TRBV29-1 and TRBJ2-7, with D possibly matching TRBD2 (6 bases). V lost 4 bases, J lost 5 bases, and 12 bases lay in between. The CDR3 spans 12 residues. CDR1 and CDR2 from the germline V gene are SQVTM and ANQGSEA. The CDR3 DNA is TGCAGCGTTGGGGGGGAGTTAGACGAGCAGTACTTC. Its translation is CSVGGELDEQYF.

Ten or more counts support this clonotype. The chain is built from TRBV7-9 and TRBJ2-5, with 8 positions matching TRBD1. V dropped 5 bases and J dropped 4; count of bases not matched to a gene: 3. Germline lookup yields CDR1 SEHNR and CDR2 FQNEAQ (reference sequence). The CDR3 is 13 amino acids. For the CDR3, the DNA is TGTGCCAGCAGCCCCGGGACAGGAGAGACCCAGTACTTC. As protein: CASSPGTGETQYF.

This chain connects TRBV30 to TRBJ2-2, with TRBD2 identical over 9 bases. CDR3 size: 16 residues. V lost 0 bases and J lost 6; bases outside the gene matches: 8. Germline lookup yields CDR1 GTSNPN and CDR2 SVGIG (reference sequence). CDR3 amino acids: CAWSVPSRGGAGELFF. For the CDR3, the DNA is TGTGCCTGGAGTGTTCCCTCGCGGGGGGGCGCCGGGGAGCTGTTTTTT. Variable domain in full (rest from reference TRBV30 and TRBJ2-2): SQTIHQWPATLVQPVGSPLSLECTVEGTSNPNLYWYRQAAGRGLQLLFYSVGIGQISSEVPQNLSASRPQDRQFILSSKKLLLSDSGFYLCAWSVPSRGGAGELFFGEGSRLTVL.

This clonotype was picked up many times. The chain combines TRBV6-1 with TRBJ1-6; D gene uncertain. The germline CDR1 and CDR2 sequences are MNHNS and SASEGT. The V end was cut by 6 bases, the J end by 4 bases, with 10 bases between. This CDR3 has 14 residues. The DNA of the CDR3 is TGTGCCAGCAGGCCCGGCCTTTATAATTCACCCCTCCACTTT. Its translation: CASRPGLYNSPLHF.